Below are 19 T cell receptor beta chains sequenced from a single sample in a study of cytomegalovirus exposure and HLA in healthy donors. Primers: 60 Vbeta forward and 13 Jbeta reverse. Assay used: immunoSEQ multiplex PCR; TCRdb lists only in-frame clones, some missing. The sample shows tens of thousands of clones, less than 80% of them seen only once. Sample: PBMCs. The receptors here all came from a woman aged 50 to 65 in good health and CMV-seropositive.

Only a few counts were recorded for this clone. The rearrangement joins TRBV5-1 to TRBJ2-7; TRBD1 matches 11 bases. The V gene's germline CDR1 is SGHRS and CDR2 YFSETQ. V trimming: 4 bases; J trimming: 5 bases; junction bases outside the gene matches: 5. This CDR3 has 14 residues. The CDR3 is CASSPDRGLNEQYF. CDR3 coding DNA: TGCGCCAGCAGCCCGGACAGGGGGCTTAACGAGCAGTACTTC.

The rearrangement joins TRBV6-1 to TRBJ2-6; D perhaps matches TRBD1 (5 bases). The germline CDR1 and CDR2 sequences are MNHNS and SASEGT. The CDR3 spans 15 residues. V was shortened by 7 bases and J by 4 bases, with 14 bases between the two germline ends. CDR3 sequence (DNA): TGTGCCAGCAAGGAAGGGGCGAGCGGGGCCAACGTCCTGACTTTC. Protein: CASKEGASGANVLTF.

The V and J genes are TRBV7-7 and TRBJ2-1, with D possibly TRBD1 on 7 matching bases. The CDR3 loop spans 15 amino acids. CDR1 and CDR2 (germline): SSHAT, FNYEAQ (reference sequence). V dropped 3 bases and J dropped 0 bases, with 9 bases sitting between them. CDR3 residues: CASSLRDSSYNEQFF. CDR3 bases: TGTGCCAGCAGCTTGCGGGACAGCTCCTACAATGAGCAGTTCTTC.

This clone has more than one count but fewer than ten. The chain links TRBV5-1 to TRBJ2-7; TRBD1 matches 7 bases. Germline assignment: CDR1 SGHRS and CDR2 YFSETQ. The CDR3 is made up of 14 amino acids. Trimming at V came to 1 base and at J to 3 bases, leaving 4 bases not matched to a gene. Here the CDR3 DNA reads TGCGCCAGCAGCTTGAAATGGACAGGCTACGAGCAGTACGTC. Translating gives CASSLKWTGYEQYV.

The rearrangement uses TRBV12-5 and TRBJ2-5; the match to TRBD1 covers 7 bases. The ends lost 1 base at V and 11 bases at J; junction bases unmatched: 4. The CDR3 extends over 12 amino acids. Per the germline V gene, CDR1 is LGHNT and CDR2 is FRNRAP. The CDR3, as DNA: TGTGCTAGTGGTTTGGCAGGGGGACGGCAGTACTTC. Its translation is CASGLAGGRQYF.

A word on this clone: An end of the junction does not agree with germline; a read error may underlie this. The rearrangement joins TRBV29-1 to TRBJ2-1; tentative D call: TRBD1 (6 bases). This CDR3 has 12 residues. CDR1 is SQVTM and CDR2 is ANQGSEA in the germline V gene. CDR3 DNA: TGCAACGTTGTATTGGGGGCTCATGAGCAGTTCTTC. Its translation: CNVVLGAHEQFF.

The genes are TRBV5-8 and TRBJ2-3; TRBD1 is a possible D gene (5 bases). V was cut by 5 bases and J by 2 bases, with 15 bases left in between. Germline V gene sequence: CDR1 SGHTS, CDR2 YDEGEE. The CDR3 totals 15 residues. The CDR3 here is CASRVGHLITDTQYF. CDR3 sequence (DNA): TGTGCCAGCAGGGTTGGACACCTTATCACAGATACGCAGTATTTT.

V usage is TRBV18 and J usage is TRBJ2-1, with a weak D call TRBD1 (5 bases). The germline gives CDR1 KGHSH, CDR2 LQKENI. The CDR3 is 13 residues long. V gave up 3 bases and J gave up 8 bases, with 11 bases separating them. The CDR3 protein is CASSPPTGDEQFF. The CDR3 DNA sequence: TGTGCCAGCTCACCCCCCACAGGAGATGAGCAGTTCTTC.

The rearrangement joins TRBV2 to TRBJ2-4, with D tentatively TRBD1 (5 bases). V shed 1 base and J shed 0 bases, with 10 bases lying between them. The CDR3 sequence is 16 residues long. Germline V gives CDR1 SNHLY, CDR2 FYNNEI. This CDR3 reads CASSEGTPLAKNIQYF. CDR3 in DNA: TGTGCCAGCAGTGAAGGGACACCCCTAGCCAAAAACATTCAGTACTTC.

J is TRBJ2-4 and V is TRBV6-1, with 8 nucleotides matching TRBD2. CDR1 MNHNS and CDR2 SASEGT come from the germline V gene. Trimming took 4 bases from V and 6 from J; bases not matched to a gene: 8. The CDR3 runs 15 residues. The CDR3 region has the DNA TGTGCCAGCAGTGCAACTAGCGGACCAAGAAACATTCAGTACTTC. The encoded protein is CASSATSGPRNIQYF.

V is TRBV6-5 and J is TRBJ1-2; 7 bases align to TRBD1. This CDR3 comprises 11 residues. CDR1 and CDR2 (germline): MNHEY, SVGAGI. J lost 8 bases, V lost 7 bases, and 4 bases had no gene match. CDR3 in DNA: TGTGCCAGCACGACAGGGTACGGCTACACCTTC. Translation: CASTTGYGYTF.

The chain carries TRBV10-3 and TRBJ1-5, with 7 bases that match TRBD1. Trimming took 5 bases from V and 0 from J; bases not matched to a gene: 4. From germline, CDR1 is ENHRY and CDR2 SYGVKD. CDR3 length: 15 residues. Written as DNA, the CDR3 is TGTGCCATCAGTCCACAGGGGTATAGCAATCAGCCCCAGCATTTT. Amino acid sequence: CAISPQGYSNQPQHF.

Comment on this clone: One end of the junction varies from germline; a read error may be responsible. CDR3 in amino acids: CSSSLARGGRYF. The CDR3 DNA reads TGTTCCAGCAGCTTAGCGCGGGGGGGACGGTACTTC. The V gene is TRBV7-9, the J gene TRBJ2-7; 9 bases fit TRBD2. CDR1 is SEHNR, CDR2 FQNEAQ, per germline (reference sequence). This CDR3 spans 12 amino acids.

V and J are TRBV19 and TRBJ1-5; the D gene is possibly TRBD1 (5 bases). Trimming took off 8 bases at V and 4 bases at J, with 9 bases between the two ends. The CDR3 covers 12 residues. Germline values: CDR1 LNHDA, CDR2 SQIVND (reference sequence). CDR3 DNA sequence: TGTGCCAGTGTGGAGGGGAATCAGCCCCAGCATTTT. Its translation: CASVEGNQPQHF.

The CDR3 region is CASSVVGAVKETQYF. DNA of the CDR3: TGTGCCAGCAGCGTAGTGGGGGCCGTAAAAGAGACCCAGTACTTC. The chain links TRBV9 to TRBJ2-5; possible D gene TRBD1, 6 bases. Between the trimmed V and J ends, which lost 0 bases and 3 bases, there was a span of 12 bases. The CDR3 spans 15 residues. Germline V gene lookup returns CDR1 SGDLS and CDR2 YYNGEE. The full variable domain, in which reference TRBV9 and TRBJ2-5 provide the parts outside the CDR3, is DSGVTQTPKHLITATGQRVTLRCSPRSGDLSVYWYQQSLDQGLQFLIQYYNGEERAKGNILERFSAQQFPDLHSELNLSSLELGDSALYFCASSVVGAVKETQYFGPGTRLLVL.

CDR3 DNA: TGTGCCAGCAGCCAAGTAGGGGCTACCGGGGAGACCCAGTACTTC. It is translated as CASSQVGATGETQYF. The chain is built from TRBV4-2 and TRBJ2-5; possibly TRBD1 for D (5 bases). The V and J ends lost 1 base and 5 bases respectively, with 14 bases between them. The germline V gene encodes CDR1 LGHNA and CDR2 YNFKEQ. There are 15 residues in the CDR3.

This clone has more than one count but fewer than ten. This chain joins TRBV5-4 and TRBJ1-6; TRBD1 matches 7 bases. The V and J ends lost 2 bases and 9 bases, in that order; junction bases with no gene match: 5. From germline, CDR1 is SGHNT and CDR2 YYREEE (reference sequence). There are 14 residues in the CDR3. In DNA, the CDR3 is TGTGCCAGCAGCTTAGGGCAGGGGGGTTCACCCCTCCACTTT. Translating it yields CASSLGQGGSPLHF.

The chain recombines TRBV6-1 with TRBJ2-3, with 7 bases fitting TRBD2. V lost 7 bases, J lost 0 bases, and 7 bases stayed unmatched. The germline V gene encodes CDR1 MNHNS and CDR2 SASEGT. The CDR3 consists of 15 residues. The CDR3 DNA reads as TGTGCCAGCACCCCCACGGGGGGTAGCACAGATACGCAGTATTTT. This codes for CASTPTGGSTDTQYF.

The chain joins TRBV6-6 to TRBJ1-3; the D is unclear. Trimming pared 2 bases from V and 4 bases from J, leaving 6 bases between. The CDR3 is 13 amino acids. CDR1 is MNHNY and CDR2 is SVGAGI in the germline V gene (reference sequence). DNA of the CDR3: TGTGCCAGCAGTTACCCCCCGGGAAACACCATATATTTT. It is translated as CASSYPPGNTIYF.